These 3 T cell receptor beta chains came from one sample sequenced in a study of OX40 agonist ivuxolimab in advanced cancers. The table came from immunoSEQ multiplex PCR; TCRdb's copy has only in-frame clones and leaves some out. The sample yields some 30,000 clones, 80% to 95% seen once. The input for sequencing was CD4+ or CD8+ T cells sorted from blood, taken in a trial of the OX40 agonist ivuxolimab. These receptor sequences come from an adult with an advanced solid tumor such as melanoma, head and neck, liver or kidney cancer.

The gene calls are TRBV7-9 and TRBJ2-5; maybe TRBD2 (6 bases). From germline, CDR1 is SEHNR and CDR2 FQNEAQ (reference sequence). This CDR3 region has 10 residues. Trimming left V 11 bases short and J 10 bases short, with 14 bases between. The DNA of the CDR3 is TGTGCCTCCTCGGGGGTGGGCCAGTACTTC. It yields the protein CASSGVGQYF.

This chain links TRBV11-2 with TRBJ2-7; TRBD1 is a possible D gene (5 bases). Trimming took off 4 bases at V and 1 base at J, with 17 bases between the two ends. CDR1 SGHAT and CDR2 FQNNGV come from the germline V gene. The CDR3 totals 16 residues. The CDR3 reads CASSSTKGKGSYEQYF. Written as DNA, the CDR3 is TGTGCCAGCAGCTCGACGAAGGGGAAGGGGTCCTACGAGCAGTACTTC.

This chain joins TRBV11-2 and TRBJ1-1; a possible D gene is TRBD1 (5 bases). There are 16 residues in the CDR3. Germline assignment: CDR1 SGHAT and CDR2 FQNNGV. The ends were cut back, 3 bases at V and 2 bases at J, with 16 bases in the middle. The DNA for the CDR3 is TGTGCCAGCAGCTTCCCCCGGGACGGCACTAACACTGAAGCTTTCTTT. Translation gives CASSFPRDGTNTEAFF.